The T cell receptor (beta chain) under discussion was sequenced for a study of blood T cell repertoires in COVID-19 (dated by TCRdb to the early 2020s). The study in broad terms: Samples from collaborators originated in the United States, Italy and Spain and spanned both the acute and convalescent phases of COVID-19. Subjects who had been exposed to COVID-19, were actively infected with it, or had recovered from it provided the deeply sampled blood TCRbeta repertoires that made up the dataset. The prospective study material was composed of cDNA or gDNA derived from T cells, B-cell-depleted T cells, or PBMCs. Samples were obtained from the ongoing ImmuneRACE study (first 160 participants) and from about 1,300 subjects provided by 6 global collaborators. A de-identified subject ID, COVID-19 status, age in years and sex were almost always included in the sample metadata. Where available, HLA class I and class II types were taken from metadata supplied by the sample provider and were not determined by assay-based typing. The repertoires were released in a freely available public database intended as a resource for research on the immune response to SARS-CoV-2. The study at large found these results: The amount of clinical and demographic metadata varied by source and participant and was provided uncurated.

This clone appeared once. It lacks a known antigen. No much larger clonotype is one base removed from it; base qualities were not supplied. The immunoSEQ Assay, a bias-controlled multiplex PCR, was used to amplify TCRbeta CDR3 regions from genomic DNA. In the original analysis: Within the assay, amplification of reference gene primers was used to estimate how many nucleated cells each sample contained. To quantify the absolute abundance of each unique TCRbeta CDR3 rearrangement, sequence reads were collapsed and filtered. For each sample, productive Simpson clonality was calculated as the square root of Simpson's diversity index over productive rearrangements. The clones in this table, taken by TCRdb from immuneACCESS, are in-frame only. Not every clone is retained; where verified, under half of the shortfall comes from an unresolved V gene, and the cause of the rest is unknown. D and trimming were read from the DNA, whereas the V and J calls and clone size are those reported in that table. Across this sample there are 200,000 to 250,000 clones, with around 80% seen only once. 9.7% of the sample is held by the ten biggest clonotypes.

Collaborating institutions collected whole blood in K2EDTA tubes following their own protocols. For TCRbeta analysis, collaborators shipped samples as frozen whole blood, isolated PBMCs, or DNA extracted from either of those sample types. V is trimmed back by 5 bases and J by 7 bases, and the junction contains 20 bases that no gene match accounts for. From the cysteine up to the phenylalanine, the CDR3 has a length of 19 residues. Only the CDR3 part of the read is kept: 57 bases, read in frame from the first base. Sequences SGHTA (CDR1) and FQGNSA (CDR2) are obtained from the germline V gene. The TCR was taken from a man in his fifties with active or convalescent COVID-19. Here the chain combines TRBV7-2 and TRBJ2-1; TRBD2 aligns with 10 central bases. Sequencing was done on a sample of peripheral blood. The DNA sequence reads TGTGCCAGCAGCCCCACCGGGGCGCTAGCGGGAGACCCGAGGAATGAGCAGTTCTTC. Its amino acids are CASSPTGALAGDPRNEQFF.